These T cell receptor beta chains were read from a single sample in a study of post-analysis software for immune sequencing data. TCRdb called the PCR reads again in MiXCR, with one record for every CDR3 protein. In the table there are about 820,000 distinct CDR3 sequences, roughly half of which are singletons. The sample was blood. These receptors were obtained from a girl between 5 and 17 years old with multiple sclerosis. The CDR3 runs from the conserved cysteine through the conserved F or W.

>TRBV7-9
CASSLGTGGYETQYF
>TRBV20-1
CSARGTSGYSYEQYF
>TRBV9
CASSVSGEWNIQYF
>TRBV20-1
CSARPTSGITPTDTQYF
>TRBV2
CASSSLDTGANVLTF
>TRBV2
CASRYRGPQETQYF
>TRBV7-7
CASSSRAGDTRYF
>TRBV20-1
CSASGQQETQYF
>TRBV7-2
CASSFFEQGWDTEAFF
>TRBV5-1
CASSLVASPDYGYTF
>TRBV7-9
CASSSSGEQYF
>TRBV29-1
CSAVTGVTYEQYF
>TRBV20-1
CSARNQRTSTDTQYF
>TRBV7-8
CASTRTSGGAYNEQFF
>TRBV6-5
CASSKRGGSEGYTF
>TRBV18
CASSSQWGGLFDEQFF
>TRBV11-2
CASSLVWDRGWSGYTF
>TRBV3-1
CASSQDWALTRGYNEQFF
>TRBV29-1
CSVDGARGNEQFF
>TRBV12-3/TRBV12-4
CASTNRRGQPQHF
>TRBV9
CASSVTPRQGSSGANVLTF
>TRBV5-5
CASSPRGHEADTQYF
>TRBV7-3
CASSLTRTSGSIPDTQYF
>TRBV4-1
CASSQPIDTQYF
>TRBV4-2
CASSELGRTGAYNEQFF
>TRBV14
CASSQADGPNEQFF
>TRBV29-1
CSAGQSTYEQYF
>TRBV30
CAWSRDRWTEKLFF
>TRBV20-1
CSARARGQPGLGGGDSYEQYF